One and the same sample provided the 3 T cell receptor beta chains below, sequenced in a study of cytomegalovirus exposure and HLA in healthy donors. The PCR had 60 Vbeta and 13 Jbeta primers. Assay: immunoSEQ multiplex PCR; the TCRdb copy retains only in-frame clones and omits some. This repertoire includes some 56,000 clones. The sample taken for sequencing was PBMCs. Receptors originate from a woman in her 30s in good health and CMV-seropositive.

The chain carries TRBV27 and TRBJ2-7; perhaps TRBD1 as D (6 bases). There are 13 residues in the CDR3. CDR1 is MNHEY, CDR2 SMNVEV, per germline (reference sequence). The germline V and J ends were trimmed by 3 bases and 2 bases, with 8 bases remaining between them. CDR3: CASSLGDTYEQYF. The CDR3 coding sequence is TGTGCCAGCAGTTTGGGGGACACCTACGAGCAGTACTTC.

CDR3 region: CASTESTTEAFF. The CDR3 DNA is TGTGCCAGCACCGAGTCAACCACTGAAGCTTTCTTT. The V gene is TRBV2, the J gene TRBJ1-1, with D unresolved. Germline values: CDR1 SNHLY, CDR2 FYNNEI. V was cut by 7 bases and J by 4 bases, with 10 bases left in between. The CDR3 covers 12 residues.

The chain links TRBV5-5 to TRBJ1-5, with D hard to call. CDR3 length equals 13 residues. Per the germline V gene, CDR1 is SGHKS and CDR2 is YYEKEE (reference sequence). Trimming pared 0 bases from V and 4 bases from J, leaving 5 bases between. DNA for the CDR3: TGTGCCAGCAGCTTGGGAGCAAATCAGCCCCAGCATTTT. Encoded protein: CASSLGANQPQHF.